This T cell receptor (beta chain) was identified during a study of cytomegalovirus exposure and HLA in healthy donors. About the research overall: Out of 300 to 500 genotyped donors, roughly 78% belonged to the Caucasian-associated ancestry cluster.

This PCR relied on a set of 60 Vbeta primers and 13 Jbeta primers. The method was immunoSEQ multiplex PCR; TCRdb's version includes in-frame clones alone and lacks a portion of them. This sample has 120,000 or so clones; less than 80% occur once, and the top ten carry 4%. The CDR3 contains 17 residues. The V segment lost 1 base and the J segment 8 bases; nucleotides outside the gene matches: 12. Germline values: CDR1 SGHDT, CDR2 YYEEEE. Findings and caveats of the study: Overall, around 150 TCR beta chains were annotated as cytomegalovirus-associated. Some V segments (TRBV6-2 and TRBV6-3 among them) were excluded as indistinguishable.

Note on this clone: Its cognate antigen is unknown.

The chain has TRBV5-6 and TRBJ2-1; TRBD2 aligns across 10 bases. This clonotype was obtained from a man between 40 and 49 years old in good health and CMV-seropositive. The sample consisted of PBMCs. CDR3 DNA: TGTGCCAGCAGCTTGCTACTACTAGCGGGAACTGGGGATGAGCAGTTCTTC. Protein product: CASSLLLLAGTGDEQFF.